The source of this T cell receptor (beta chain) is a study of blood T cell repertoires in COVID-19. On the study more broadly: Acute-phase and convalescent COVID-19 samples originated in the United States, Italy and Spain. The cDNA or gDNA used as material had been derived from T cells, B-cell-depleted T cells, or PBMCs.

The CDR3 is 15 amino acids. Losses at the gene ends were 5 bases for V and 4 bases for J; bases not matched to a gene: 7. In germline, CDR1 is SEHNR, CDR2 FQNEAQ (reference sequence). Per the original data handling: Amplification with reference gene primers provided the estimates of nucleated cell counts. Profiled with immunoSEQ multiplex PCR; TCRdb holds only in-frame clones, not every one. V and J calls plus clone size are reproduced from that table; the DNA served to infer D and trimming. The table lists approximately 190,000 clones, roughly four fifths of them singletons, with 13% to 15% in the top ten.

The clonotype comes from a man between 25 and 39 years old with active or convalescent COVID-19. J is TRBJ2-7 and V is TRBV7-9; 11 nucleotides align to TRBD1. Sequencing used peripheral blood. The CDR3 region is CASSIGQGAGYEQYF. The CDR3 nucleotides read TGTGCCAGCAGCATTGGACAGGGGGCCGGGTACGAGCAGTACTTC.